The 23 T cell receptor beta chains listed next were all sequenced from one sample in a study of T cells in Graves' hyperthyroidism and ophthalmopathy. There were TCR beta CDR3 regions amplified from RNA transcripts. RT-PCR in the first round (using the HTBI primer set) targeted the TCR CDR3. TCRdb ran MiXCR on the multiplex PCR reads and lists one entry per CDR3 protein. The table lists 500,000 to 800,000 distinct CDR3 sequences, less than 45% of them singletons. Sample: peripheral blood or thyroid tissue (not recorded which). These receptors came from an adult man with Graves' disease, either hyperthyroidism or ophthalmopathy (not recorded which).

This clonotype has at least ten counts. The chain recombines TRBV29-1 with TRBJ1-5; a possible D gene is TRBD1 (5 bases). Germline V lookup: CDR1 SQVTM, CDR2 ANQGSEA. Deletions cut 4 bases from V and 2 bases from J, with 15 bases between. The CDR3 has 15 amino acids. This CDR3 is CSVASGATGNQPQHF. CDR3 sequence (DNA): TGCAGCGTTGCCTCTGGGGCGACAGGCAATCAGCCCCAGCATTTT.

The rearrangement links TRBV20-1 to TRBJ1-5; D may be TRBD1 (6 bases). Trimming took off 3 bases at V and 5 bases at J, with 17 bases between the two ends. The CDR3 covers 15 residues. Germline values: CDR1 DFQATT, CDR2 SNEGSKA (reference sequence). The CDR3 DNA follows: TGCAGTGCTAGGACCTTACAGGGTGGTCATCAGCCCCAGCATTTT. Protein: CSARTLQGGHQPQHF.

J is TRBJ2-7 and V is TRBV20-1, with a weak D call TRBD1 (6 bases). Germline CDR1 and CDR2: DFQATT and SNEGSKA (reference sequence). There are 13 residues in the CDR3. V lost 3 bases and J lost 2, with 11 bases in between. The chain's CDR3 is CSASWTATYEQYF. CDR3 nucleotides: TGCAGTGCTAGCTGGACAGCAACCTACGAGCAGTACTTC.

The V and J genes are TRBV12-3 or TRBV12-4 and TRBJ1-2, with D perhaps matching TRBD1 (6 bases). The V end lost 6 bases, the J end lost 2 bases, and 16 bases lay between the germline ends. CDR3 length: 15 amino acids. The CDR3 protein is CASSRTQTGNYGYTF. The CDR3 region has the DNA TGTGCCAGCAGCCGGACCCAGACAGGAAACTATGGCTACACCTTC.

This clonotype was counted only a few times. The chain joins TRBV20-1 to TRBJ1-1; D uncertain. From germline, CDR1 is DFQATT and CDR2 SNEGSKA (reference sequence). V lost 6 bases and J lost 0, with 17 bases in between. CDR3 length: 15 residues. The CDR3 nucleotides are TGCAGTGCAAAGAAGGACGCCGCCTTGAACACTGAAGCTTTCTTT. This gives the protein CSAKKDAALNTEAFF.

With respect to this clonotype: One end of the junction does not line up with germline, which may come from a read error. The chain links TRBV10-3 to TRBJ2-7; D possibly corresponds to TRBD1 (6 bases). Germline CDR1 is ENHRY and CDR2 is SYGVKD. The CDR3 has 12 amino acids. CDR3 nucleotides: TGTGCCAGCAGTGTGCAGGGGCCCGAGCAGTACTTC. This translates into CASSVQGPEQYF.

The CDR3, as DNA: TGTGCCAGCAGCCGGCCGGGAGGCACAGATACGCAGTATTTT. This codes for CASSRPGGTDTQYF. The J gene is TRBJ2-3, the V gene TRBV7-2; D is perhaps TRBD2 (6 bases). Germline loops: CDR1 SGHTA, CDR2 FQGNSA. Trimming left V 5 bases short and J 1 base short, with 10 bases between. The CDR3 has 14 residues.

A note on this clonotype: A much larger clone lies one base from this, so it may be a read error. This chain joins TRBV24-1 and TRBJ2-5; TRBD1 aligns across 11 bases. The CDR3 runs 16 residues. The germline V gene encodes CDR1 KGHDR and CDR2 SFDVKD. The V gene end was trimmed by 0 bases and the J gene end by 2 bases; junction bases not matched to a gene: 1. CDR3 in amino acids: CATSDLGDRGQETQYF. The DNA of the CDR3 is TGTGCCACCAGTGATTTGGGGGACAGGGGGCAAGAGACCCAGTACTTC.

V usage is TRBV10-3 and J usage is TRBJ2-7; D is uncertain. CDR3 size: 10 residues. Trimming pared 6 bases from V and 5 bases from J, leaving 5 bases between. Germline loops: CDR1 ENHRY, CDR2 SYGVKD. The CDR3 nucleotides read TGTGCCATCAGGGGAAACGAGCAGTACTTC. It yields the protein CAIRGNEQYF.

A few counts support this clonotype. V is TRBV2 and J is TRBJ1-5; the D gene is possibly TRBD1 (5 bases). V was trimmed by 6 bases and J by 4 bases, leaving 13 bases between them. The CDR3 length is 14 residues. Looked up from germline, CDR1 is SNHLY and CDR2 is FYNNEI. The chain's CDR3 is CASRGPGINQPQHF. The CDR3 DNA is TGTGCCAGCAGAGGTCCAGGGATAAATCAGCCCCAGCATTTT.

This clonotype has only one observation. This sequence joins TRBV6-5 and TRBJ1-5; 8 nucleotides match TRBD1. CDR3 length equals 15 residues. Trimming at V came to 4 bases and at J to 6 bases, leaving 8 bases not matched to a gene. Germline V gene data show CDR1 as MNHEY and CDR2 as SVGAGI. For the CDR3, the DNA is TGTGCCAGCAGTTTAGGACAGGGATTGGGTCAGCCCCAGCATTTT. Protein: CASSLGQGLGQPQHF.

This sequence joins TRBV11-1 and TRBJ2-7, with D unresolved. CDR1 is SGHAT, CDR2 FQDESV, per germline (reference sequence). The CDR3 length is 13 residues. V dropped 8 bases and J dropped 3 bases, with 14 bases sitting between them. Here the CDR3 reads CASLLPTLYEQYF. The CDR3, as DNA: TGTGCCAGCCTCCTCCCTACCCTCTACGAGCAGTACTTC.

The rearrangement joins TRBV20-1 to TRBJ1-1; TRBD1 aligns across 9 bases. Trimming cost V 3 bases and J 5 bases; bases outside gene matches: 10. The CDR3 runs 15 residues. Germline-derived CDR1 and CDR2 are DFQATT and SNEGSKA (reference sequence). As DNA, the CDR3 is TGCAGTGCTAGCCAGGACAGGGGTGGTAGGACTGAAGCTTTCTTT. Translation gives CSASQDRGGRTEAFF.

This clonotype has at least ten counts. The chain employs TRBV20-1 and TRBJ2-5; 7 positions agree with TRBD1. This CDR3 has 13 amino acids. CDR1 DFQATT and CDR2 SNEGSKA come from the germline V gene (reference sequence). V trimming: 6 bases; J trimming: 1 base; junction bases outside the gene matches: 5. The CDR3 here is CSARRDSQETQYF. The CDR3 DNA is TGCAGTGCGAGACGGGACAGCCAAGAGACCCAGTACTTC.

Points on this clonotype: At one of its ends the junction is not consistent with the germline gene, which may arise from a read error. CDR3 coding DNA: TGTGCCACCAGTGGAGCGGGCAATCAGCCCCAGCATTTT. Translating it yields CATSGAGNQPQHF. The chain joins TRBV6-5 to TRBJ1-5; the D is unclear. CDR3 length: 13 residues. Germline lookup yields CDR1 MNHEY and CDR2 SVGAGI.

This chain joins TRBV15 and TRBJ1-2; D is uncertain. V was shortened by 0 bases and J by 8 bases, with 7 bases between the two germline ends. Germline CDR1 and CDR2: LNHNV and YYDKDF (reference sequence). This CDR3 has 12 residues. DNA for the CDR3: TGTGCCACCAGCAGAGATACGGGCGGCTACACCTTC. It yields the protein CATSRDTGGYTF.

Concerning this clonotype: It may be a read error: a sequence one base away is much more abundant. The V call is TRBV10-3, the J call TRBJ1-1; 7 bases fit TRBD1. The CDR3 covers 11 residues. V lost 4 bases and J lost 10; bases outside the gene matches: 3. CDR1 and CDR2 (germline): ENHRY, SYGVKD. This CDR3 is CAISAGGGAFF. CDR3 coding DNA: TGTGCCATCAGTGCAGGGGGGGGAGCTTTCTTT.

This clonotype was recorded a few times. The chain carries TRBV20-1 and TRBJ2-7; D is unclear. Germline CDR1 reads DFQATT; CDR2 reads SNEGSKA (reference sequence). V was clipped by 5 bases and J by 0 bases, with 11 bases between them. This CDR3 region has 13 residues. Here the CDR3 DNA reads TGCAGTGCTTCGGGCGGTAGCTCCTACGAGCAGTACTTC. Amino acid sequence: CSASGGSSYEQYF.

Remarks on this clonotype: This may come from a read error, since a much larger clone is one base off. CDR3 sequence reads: CASTLGGGASYERYF. CDR3 in DNA: TGTGCCAGCACCTTAGGAGGCGGGGCATCCTACGAGCGGTACTTC. V is TRBV7-6 and J is TRBJ2-7, with TRBD2 as a possible D gene (6 bases). CDR3 length equals 15 residues. The germline gives CDR1 SGHVS, CDR2 FNYEAQ. The variable domain in full, with the rest retrieved from reference TRBV7-6 and TRBJ2-7, is GAGVSQSPRYKVTKRGQDVALRCDPISGHVSLYWYRQALGQGPEFLTYFNYEAQQDKSGLPNDRFSAERPEGSISTLTIQRTEQRDSAMYRCASTLGGGASYERYFGPGTRLTVT.

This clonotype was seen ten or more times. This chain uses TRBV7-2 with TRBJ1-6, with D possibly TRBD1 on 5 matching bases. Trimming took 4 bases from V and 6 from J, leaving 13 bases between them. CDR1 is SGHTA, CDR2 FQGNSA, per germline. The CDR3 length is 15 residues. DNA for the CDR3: TGTGCCAGCAGCTACGGCCCTAGGGGTAATTCACCCCTCCACTTT. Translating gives CASSYGPRGNSPLHF.

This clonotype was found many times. The DNA for the CDR3 is TGTGCCAGCATTACAGGGGACTCTGGGGCCAACGTCCTGACTTTC. Residues: CASITGDSGANVLTF. The genes are TRBV2 and TRBJ2-6, with 7 nucleotides matching TRBD1. Looked up from germline, CDR1 is SNHLY and CDR2 is FYNNEI. The CDR3 is 15 amino acids. With V trimmed by 7 bases and J by 0 bases, 3 bases remained unmatched.

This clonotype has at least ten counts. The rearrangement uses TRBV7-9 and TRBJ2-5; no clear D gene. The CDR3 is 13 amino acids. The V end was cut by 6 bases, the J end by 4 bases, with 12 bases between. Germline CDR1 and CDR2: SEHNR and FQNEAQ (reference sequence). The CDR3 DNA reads TGTGCCAGCAGGCTCCCGGCTATAGAGACCCAGTACTTC. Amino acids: CASRLPAIETQYF.

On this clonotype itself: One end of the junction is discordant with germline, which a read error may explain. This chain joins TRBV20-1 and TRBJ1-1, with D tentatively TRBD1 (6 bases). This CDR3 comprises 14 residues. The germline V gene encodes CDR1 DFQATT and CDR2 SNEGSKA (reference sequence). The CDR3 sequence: CSVDGGRTNTEALF. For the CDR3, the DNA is TGCAGCGTTGACGGGGGCAGAACGAACACTGAAGCCCTCTTT.